The 2 T cell receptor beta chains below come from one sample, sequenced in a study of blood T cell repertoires in COVID-19. The table came from immunoSEQ multiplex PCR; TCRdb's copy has only in-frame clones and leaves some out. The data hold about 480,000 clones, with 85% to 90% observed a single time. What was sequenced was peripheral blood. These receptors all stem from a woman aged 50 to 60 with COVID-19, enrolled during active disease.

This clone was observed a few times. The chain is built from TRBV6-5 and TRBJ1-2, with 7 bases lining up with TRBD1. Trimming cost V 8 bases and J 5 bases; bases outside gene matches: 2. The CDR3 extends over 11 amino acids. Per germline, CDR1 MNHEY and CDR2 SVGAGI. CDR3 nucleotides: TGTGCCAGCGGGACAGCGTATGGCTACACCTTC. Amino acids: CASGTAYGYTF.

The rearrangement links TRBV5-1 to TRBJ2-7; 8 nucleotides agree with TRBD1. CDR1 SGHRS and CDR2 YFSETQ come from the germline V gene. The length of the CDR3 is 15 residues. Trimming at V came to 0 bases and at J to 4 bases, leaving 6 bases not matched to a gene. CDR3 nucleotides: TGCGCCAGCAGCTTGGAATGGACAGGGTTATACGAGCAGTACTTC. Protein sequence: CASSLEWTGLYEQYF.